This T cell receptor (beta chain) was captured by sequencing in a study of blood T cell repertoires in COVID-19. With V trimmed by 3 bases and J by 0 bases, 5 bases remained unmatched. The CDR3 runs 16 residues. The V gene's germline CDR1 is SGHDT and CDR2 YYEEEE. The assay was immunoSEQ multiplex PCR, and TCRdb's table has in-frame clones only and misses some. The sample lists 450,000 or so clones, nearly 90% occurring once. V and J are TRBV5-6 and TRBJ1-3; 8 bases are shared with TRBD1. This receptor was identified in a man between 18 and 35 years old with COVID-19, enrolled during active disease. The material sequenced was peripheral blood. The DNA of the CDR3 is TGTGCCAGCAGCTCCTGGACAGGGCGCTCTGGAAACACCATATATTTT. Translated: CASSSWTGRSGNTIYF.